This T cell receptor beta chain was profiled in a study of blood T cell repertoires in COVID-19. Study context: From the United States, Italy and Spain came samples of acute and convalescent COVID-19.

Trimming shortened V by 4 bases and J by 4 bases, and 22 bases separated the two germline ends. CDR1 and CDR2 from the germline V gene are SEHNR and FQNEAQ (reference sequence). CDR3 length equals 17 residues. Assay used: immunoSEQ multiplex PCR; TCRdb lists only in-frame clones, some missing. The table includes 150,000 to 200,000 clones, 84% detected once. This clone showed up just a few times. Those who participated ranged in age from 18 to 89 years and resided in about two dozen US areas. Exposed study participants had met a COVID-19 case within 2 weeks before entry. This receptor was obtained from a woman aged 25-40 years who had been exposed to COVID-19. The rearrangement links TRBV7-9 to TRBJ1-1; the D gene is possibly TRBD1 (6 bases). The sample was PBMCs or T cells enriched from blood (not recorded which). The CDR3 loop reads CASSSHRVRSDSTEAFF. CDR3 sequence (DNA): TGTGCCAGCAGCTCGCACAGGGTCAGGAGCGATAGCACTGAAGCTTTCTTT.